This T cell receptor beta chain was sequenced in a study of beta chain features in type 1 diabetes. Overall study findings and caveats: The cDNA sequencing approach could over-represent high-TCR-expressing cells. Patients showed naive, central memory and Treg TCRB repertoires that appeared more similar than those of healthy donors.

Expressed TCRB transcripts were sequenced after all isolated RNA was converted to cDNA. Libraries were prepared by immunoSEQ multiplex PCR; TCRdb keeps only in-frame clonotypes and omits some of them. The data contain under 800,000 clones, 15% to 18% of them singletons. This clone has more than one count but fewer than ten. Its antigen is still unknown. V gave up 6 bases and J gave up 6 bases, with 12 bases separating them. Germline CDR1 SNHLY, CDR2 FYNNEI. The length of the CDR3 is 13 residues. CD4+ naive, central memory, regulatory and stem cell-like memory subsets were isolated by sorting on CD45RO/CCR7/CD25/CD127/CD95/CD27. Sorting produced populations that all topped 98% purity.

This TCR was sampled from a man younger than 35 in good health. V and J are TRBV2 and TRBJ2-1; tentative D call: TRBD2 (6 bases). Material for sequencing was naive CD4+ T cells from blood. The CDR3: CASREDYVNEQFF. The DNA for the CDR3 is TGTGCCAGCAGGGAGGACTACGTCAATGAGCAGTTCTTC. The full variable domain, with the rest looked up from reference TRBV2 and TRBJ2-1, is EPEVTQTPSHQVTQMGQEVILRCVPISNHLYFYWYRQILGQKVEFLVSFYNNEISEKSEIFDDQFSVERPDGSNFTLKIRSTKLEDSAMYFCASREDYVNEQFFGPGTRLTVL.